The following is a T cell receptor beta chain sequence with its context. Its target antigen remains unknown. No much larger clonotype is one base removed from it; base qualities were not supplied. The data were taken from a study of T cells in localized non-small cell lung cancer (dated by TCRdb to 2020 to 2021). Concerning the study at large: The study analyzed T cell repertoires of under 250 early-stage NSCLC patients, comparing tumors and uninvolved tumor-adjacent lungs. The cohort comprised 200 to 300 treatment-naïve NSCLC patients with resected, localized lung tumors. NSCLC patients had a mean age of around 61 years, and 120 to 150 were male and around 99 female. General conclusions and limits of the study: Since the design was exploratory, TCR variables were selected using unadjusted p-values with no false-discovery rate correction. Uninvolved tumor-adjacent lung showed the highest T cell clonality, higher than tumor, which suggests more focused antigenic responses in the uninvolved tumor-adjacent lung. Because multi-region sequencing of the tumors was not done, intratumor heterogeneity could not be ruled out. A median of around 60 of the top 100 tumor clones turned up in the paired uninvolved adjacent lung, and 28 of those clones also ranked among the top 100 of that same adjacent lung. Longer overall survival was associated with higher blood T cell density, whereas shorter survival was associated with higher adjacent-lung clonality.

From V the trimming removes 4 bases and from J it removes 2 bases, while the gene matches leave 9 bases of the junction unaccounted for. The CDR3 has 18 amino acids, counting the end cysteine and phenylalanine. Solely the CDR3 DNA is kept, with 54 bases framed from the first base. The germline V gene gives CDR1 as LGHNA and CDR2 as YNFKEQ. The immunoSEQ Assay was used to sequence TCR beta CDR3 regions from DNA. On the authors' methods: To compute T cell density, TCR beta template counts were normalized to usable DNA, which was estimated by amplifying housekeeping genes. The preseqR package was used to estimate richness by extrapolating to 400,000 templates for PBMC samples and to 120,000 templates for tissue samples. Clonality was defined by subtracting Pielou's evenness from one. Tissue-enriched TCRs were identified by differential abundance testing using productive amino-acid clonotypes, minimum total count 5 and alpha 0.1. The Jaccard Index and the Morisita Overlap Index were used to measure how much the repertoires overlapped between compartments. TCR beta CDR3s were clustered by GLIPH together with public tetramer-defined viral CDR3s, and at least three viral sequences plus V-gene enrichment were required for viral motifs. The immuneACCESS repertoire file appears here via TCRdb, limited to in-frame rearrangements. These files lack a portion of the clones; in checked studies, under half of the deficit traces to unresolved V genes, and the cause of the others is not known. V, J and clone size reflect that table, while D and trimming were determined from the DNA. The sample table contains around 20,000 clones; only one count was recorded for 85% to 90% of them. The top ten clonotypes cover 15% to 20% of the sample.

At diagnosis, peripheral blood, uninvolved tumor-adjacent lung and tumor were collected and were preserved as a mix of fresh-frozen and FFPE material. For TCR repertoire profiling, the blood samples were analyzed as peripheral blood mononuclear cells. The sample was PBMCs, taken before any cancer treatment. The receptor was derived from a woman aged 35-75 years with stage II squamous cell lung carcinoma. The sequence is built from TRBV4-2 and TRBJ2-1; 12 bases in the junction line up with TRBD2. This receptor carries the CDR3 CASSPINLAGGTYNEQFF. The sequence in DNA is TGTGCCAGCAGCCCTATCAACCTAGCGGGAGGGACCTACAATGAGCAGTTCTTC.